This T cell receptor beta chain was captured in a study of T cell responses to AZD1222 COVID-19 vaccine. TCRdb keeps only in-frame clones here, not all; method: immunoSEQ multiplex PCR. This repertoire shows 90,000 to 150,000 clones, 80% to 90% found once; its top ten account for roughly 12%. On this clone: Its antigen is unidentified.

V was shortened by 5 bases and J by 6 bases, with 17 bases between the two germline ends. The CDR3 has 14 amino acids. The V gene's germline CDR1 is MNHEY and CDR2 SMNVEV (reference sequence). Study-level findings and limits: Spike was spanned by vaccine-associated CD4 TCRs, which were dominant at 160-218 and 743-854.

J is TRBJ2-7 and V is TRBV27; D is uncertain. The specimen was peripheral blood, collected on day 0 of AZD1222 vaccination. The origin of this receptor is an adult in good health. The CDR3 nucleotides read TGTGCCAGCAGTCTTCCCGTCAACCCCCTCGAGCAGTACTTC. Translated: CASSLPVNPLEQYF.